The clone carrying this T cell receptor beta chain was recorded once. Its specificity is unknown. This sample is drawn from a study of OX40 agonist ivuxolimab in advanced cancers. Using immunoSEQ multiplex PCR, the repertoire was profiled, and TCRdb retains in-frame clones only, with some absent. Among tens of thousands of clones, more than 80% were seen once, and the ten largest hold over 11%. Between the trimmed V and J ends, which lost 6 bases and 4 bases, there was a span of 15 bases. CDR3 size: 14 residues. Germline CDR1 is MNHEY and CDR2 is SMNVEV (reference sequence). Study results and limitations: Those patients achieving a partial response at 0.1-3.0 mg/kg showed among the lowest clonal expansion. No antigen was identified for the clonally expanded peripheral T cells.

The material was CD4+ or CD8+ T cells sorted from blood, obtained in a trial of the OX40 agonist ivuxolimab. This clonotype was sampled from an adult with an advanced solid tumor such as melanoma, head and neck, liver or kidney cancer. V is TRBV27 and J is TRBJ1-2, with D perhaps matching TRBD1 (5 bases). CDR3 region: CASSPTDRSYGYTF. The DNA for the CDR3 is TGTGCCAGCAGCCCGACAGATAGGAGCTATGGCTACACCTTC.